Sequencing of this TCR beta chain was carried out in a study of PD-1 blockade in classical Hodgkin lymphoma. Study summary: Patients in the cohort were put on intravenous nivolumab, 3 mg/kg every 2 weeks. Study-wide findings and caveats: Some patients started nivolumab under 1 year after ASCT, and they were excluded.

Concerning this clone: Antigen specificity is unknown.

Each patient's relapse followed autologous stem cell transplantation, and brentuximab vedotin exposure varied. Complete response, partial response or progressive disease constituted the best response categories observed. Sequencing was performed with immunoSEQ multiplex PCR; in TCRdb, only in-frame clones are kept and a portion is missing. The top ten hold 16% of the sample, which has around 99,000 clones, 81% seen once. The source is a human donor with classical Hodgkin lymphoma. The sample consisted of peripheral blood mononuclear cells (PBMCs), taken before the second cycle of nivolumab.

The CDR3 nucleotides read TGTGCCAGCAGCCTGGGGACAGACACTAGCACAGATACGCAGTATTTT. Protein: CASSLGTDTSTDTQYF. The chain couples TRBV13 to TRBJ2-3; TRBD1 matches at 7 bases. Looked up from germline, CDR1 is PRHDT and CDR2 is FYEKMQ (reference sequence). The CDR3 contains 16 residues. The V gene end was trimmed by 5 bases and the J gene end by 0 bases; junction bases not matched to a gene: 8. Full variable domain (rest looked up from reference TRBV13 and TRBJ2-3): AAGVIQSPRHLIKEKRETATLKCYPIPRHDTVYWYQQGPGQDPQFLISFYEKMQSDKGSIPDRFSAQQFSDYHSELNMSSLELGDSALYFCASSLGTDTSTDTQYFGPGTRLTVL.